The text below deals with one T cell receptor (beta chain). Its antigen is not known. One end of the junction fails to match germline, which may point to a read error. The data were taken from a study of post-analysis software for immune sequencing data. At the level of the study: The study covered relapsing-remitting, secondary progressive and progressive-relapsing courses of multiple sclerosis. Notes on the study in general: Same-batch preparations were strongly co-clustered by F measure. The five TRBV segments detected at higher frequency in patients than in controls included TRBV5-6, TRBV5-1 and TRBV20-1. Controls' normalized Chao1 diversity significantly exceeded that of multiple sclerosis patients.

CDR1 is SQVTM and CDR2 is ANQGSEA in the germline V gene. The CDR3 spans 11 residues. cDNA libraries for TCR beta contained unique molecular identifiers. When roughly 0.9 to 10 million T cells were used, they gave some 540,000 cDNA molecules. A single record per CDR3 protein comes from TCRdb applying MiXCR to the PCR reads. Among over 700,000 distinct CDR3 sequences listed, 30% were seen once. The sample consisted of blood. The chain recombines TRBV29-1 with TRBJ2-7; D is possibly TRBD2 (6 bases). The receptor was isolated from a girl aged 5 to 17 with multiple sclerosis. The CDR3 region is CSARGADDQYF. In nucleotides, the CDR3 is TGCAGCGCCCGCGGGGCGGACGACCAGTACTTC.